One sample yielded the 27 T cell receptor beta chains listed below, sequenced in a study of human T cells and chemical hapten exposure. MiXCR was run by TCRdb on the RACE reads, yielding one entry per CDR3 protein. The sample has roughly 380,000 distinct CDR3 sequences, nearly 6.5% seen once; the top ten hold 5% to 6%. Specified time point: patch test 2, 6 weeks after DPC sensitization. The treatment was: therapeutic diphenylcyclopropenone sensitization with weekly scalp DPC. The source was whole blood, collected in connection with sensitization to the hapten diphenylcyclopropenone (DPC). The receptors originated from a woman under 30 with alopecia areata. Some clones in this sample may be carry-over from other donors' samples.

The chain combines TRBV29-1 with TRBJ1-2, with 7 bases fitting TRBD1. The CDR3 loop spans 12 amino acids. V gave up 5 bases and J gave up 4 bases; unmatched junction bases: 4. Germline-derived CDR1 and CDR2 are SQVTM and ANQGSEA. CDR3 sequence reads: CSVSGTAYGYTF. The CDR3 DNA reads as TGCAGCGTTTCTGGGACAGCCTATGGCTACACCTTC.

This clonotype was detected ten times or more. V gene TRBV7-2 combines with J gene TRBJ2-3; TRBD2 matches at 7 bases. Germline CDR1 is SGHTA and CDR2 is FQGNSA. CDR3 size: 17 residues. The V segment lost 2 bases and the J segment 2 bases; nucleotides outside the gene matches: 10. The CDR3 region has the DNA TGTGCCAGCAGCTTACCCCAGCAAGCGGGGAACACAGATACGCAGTATTTT. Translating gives CASSLPQQAGNTDTQYF.

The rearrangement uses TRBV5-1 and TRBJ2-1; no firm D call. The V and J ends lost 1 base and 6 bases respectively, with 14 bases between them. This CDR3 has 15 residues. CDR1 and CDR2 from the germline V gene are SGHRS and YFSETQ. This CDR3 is CASSLQGNSANEQFF. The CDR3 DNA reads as TGCGCCAGCAGCTTGCAAGGAAACAGTGCCAATGAGCAGTTCTTC.

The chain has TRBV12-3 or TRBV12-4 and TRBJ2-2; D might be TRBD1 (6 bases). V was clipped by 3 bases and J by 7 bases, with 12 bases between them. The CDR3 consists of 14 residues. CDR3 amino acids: CASSFPGTIGELFF. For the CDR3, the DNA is TGTGCCAGCAGTTTCCCAGGGACAATCGGGGAGCTGTTTTTT.

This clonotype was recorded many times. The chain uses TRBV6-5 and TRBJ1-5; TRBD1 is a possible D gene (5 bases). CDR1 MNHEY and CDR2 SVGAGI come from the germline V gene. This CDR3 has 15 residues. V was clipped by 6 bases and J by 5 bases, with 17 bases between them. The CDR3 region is CASRTVAGFDQPQHF. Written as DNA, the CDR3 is TGTGCCAGCAGGACAGTGGCGGGTTTCGATCAGCCCCAGCATTTT.

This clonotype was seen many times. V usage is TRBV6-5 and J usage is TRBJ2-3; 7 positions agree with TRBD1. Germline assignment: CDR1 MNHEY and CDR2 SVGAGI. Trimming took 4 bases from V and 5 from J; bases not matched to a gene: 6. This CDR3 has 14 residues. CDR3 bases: TGTGCCAGCAGTTTGGGACAGCCCGGAGATACGCAGTATTTT. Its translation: CASSLGQPGDTQYF.

CDR3 DNA sequence: TGTGCCACCAGCAGAGATCGTCTAGCGGGGGTTGAGCAGTTCTTC. Protein: CATSRDRLAGVEQFF. The chain has TRBV15 and TRBJ2-1, with 10 bases aligning to TRBD2. Germline values: CDR1 LNHNV, CDR2 YYDKDF (reference sequence). The length of the CDR3 is 15 residues. V lost 0 bases, J lost 9 bases, and 5 bases stayed unmatched.

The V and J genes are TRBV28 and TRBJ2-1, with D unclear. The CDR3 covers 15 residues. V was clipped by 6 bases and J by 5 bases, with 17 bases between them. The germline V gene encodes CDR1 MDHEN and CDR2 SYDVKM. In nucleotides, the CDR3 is TGTGCCAGCAGCACACCTTTAGCATCCCACAATGAGCAGTTCTTC. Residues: CASSTPLASHNEQFF.

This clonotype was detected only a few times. CDR3 nucleotides: TGTGCCAGCAAACTCCTAGCGGGGGGTAATGAGCAGTTCTTC. It is translated as CASKLLAGGNEQFF. The J gene is TRBJ2-1, the V gene TRBV6-2 or TRBV6-3; 11 positions agree with TRBD2. CDR3 length: 14 amino acids. Looked up from germline, CDR1 is MNHEY and CDR2 is SVGEGT. Germline trimming cut 7 bases from V and 7 bases from J; bases unmatched to any gene: 6.

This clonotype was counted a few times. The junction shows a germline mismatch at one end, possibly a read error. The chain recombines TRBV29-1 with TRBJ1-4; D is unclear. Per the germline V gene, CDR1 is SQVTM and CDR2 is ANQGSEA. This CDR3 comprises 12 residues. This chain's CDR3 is CSVGFPPHDHYF. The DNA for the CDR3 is TGCAGCGTTGGGTTCCCCCCCCACGACCACTATTTT.

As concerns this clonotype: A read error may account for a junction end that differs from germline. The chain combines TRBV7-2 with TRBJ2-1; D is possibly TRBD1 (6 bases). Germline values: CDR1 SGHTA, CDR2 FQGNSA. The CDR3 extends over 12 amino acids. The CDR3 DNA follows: TGTGCCAGCAGCTTAGTCCCGGGACAAAGTGGGTTC. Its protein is CASSLVPGQSGF.

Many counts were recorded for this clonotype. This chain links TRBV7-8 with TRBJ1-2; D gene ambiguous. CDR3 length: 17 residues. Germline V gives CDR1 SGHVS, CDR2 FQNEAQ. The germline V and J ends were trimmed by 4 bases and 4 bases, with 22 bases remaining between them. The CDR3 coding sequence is TGTGCCAGCAGCTCCCCCCATAGAGGGCAACGCAGCTATGGCTACACCTTC. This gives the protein CASSSPHRGQRSYGYTF. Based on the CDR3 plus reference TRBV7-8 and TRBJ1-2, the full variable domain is GAGVSQSPRYKVAKRGQDVALRCDPISGHVSLFWYQQALGQGPEFLTYFQNEAQLDKSGLPSDRFFAERPEGSVSTLKIQRTQQEDSAVYLCASSSPHRGQRSYGYTFGSGTRLTVV.

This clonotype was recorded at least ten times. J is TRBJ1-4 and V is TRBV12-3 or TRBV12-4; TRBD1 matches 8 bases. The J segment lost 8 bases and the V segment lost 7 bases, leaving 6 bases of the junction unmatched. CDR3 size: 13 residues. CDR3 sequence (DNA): TGTGCCAGCACTCCCGGGACAGGAGAAAAACTGTTTTTT. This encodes CASTPGTGEKLFF.

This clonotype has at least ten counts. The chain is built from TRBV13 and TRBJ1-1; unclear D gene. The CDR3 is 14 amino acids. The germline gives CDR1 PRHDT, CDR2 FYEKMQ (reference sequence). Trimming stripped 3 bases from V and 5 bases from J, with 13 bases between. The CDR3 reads CASSLGHLRTEAFF. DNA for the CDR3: TGTGCCAGCAGCTTGGGCCACTTGAGGACTGAAGCTTTCTTT.

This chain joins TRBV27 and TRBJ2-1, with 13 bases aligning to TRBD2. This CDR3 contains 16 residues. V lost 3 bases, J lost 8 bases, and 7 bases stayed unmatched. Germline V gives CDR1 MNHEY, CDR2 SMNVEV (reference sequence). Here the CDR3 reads CASSLPTSGGADEQFF. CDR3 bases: TGTGCCAGCAGTTTGCCCACTAGCGGGGGGGCCGATGAGCAGTTCTTC.

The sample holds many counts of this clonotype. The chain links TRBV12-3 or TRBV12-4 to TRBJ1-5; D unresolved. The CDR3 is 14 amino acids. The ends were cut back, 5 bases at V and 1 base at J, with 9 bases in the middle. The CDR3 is CASSVGPSNQPQHF. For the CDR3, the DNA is TGTGCCAGCAGTGTCGGCCCGAGCAATCAGCCCCAGCATTTT.

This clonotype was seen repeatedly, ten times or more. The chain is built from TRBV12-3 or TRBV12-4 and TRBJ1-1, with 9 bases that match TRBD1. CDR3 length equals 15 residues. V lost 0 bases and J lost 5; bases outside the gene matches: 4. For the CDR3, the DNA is TGTGCCAGCAGTTTAGCGGGGACAGGGTGGACTGAAGCTTTCTTT. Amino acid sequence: CASSLAGTGWTEAFF.

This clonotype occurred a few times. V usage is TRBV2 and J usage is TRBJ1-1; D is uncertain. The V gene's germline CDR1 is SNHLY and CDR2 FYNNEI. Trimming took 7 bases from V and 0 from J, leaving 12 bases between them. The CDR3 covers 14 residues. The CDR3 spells CASKGAAVNTEAFF. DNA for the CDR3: TGTGCCAGCAAAGGAGCGGCGGTGAACACTGAAGCTTTCTTT. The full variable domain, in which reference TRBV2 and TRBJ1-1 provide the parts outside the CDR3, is EPEVTQTPSHQVTQMGQEVILRCVPISNHLYFYWYRQILGQKVEFLVSFYNNEISEKSEIFDDQFSVERPDGSNFTLKIRSTKLEDSAMYFCASKGAAVNTEAFFGQGTRLTVV.

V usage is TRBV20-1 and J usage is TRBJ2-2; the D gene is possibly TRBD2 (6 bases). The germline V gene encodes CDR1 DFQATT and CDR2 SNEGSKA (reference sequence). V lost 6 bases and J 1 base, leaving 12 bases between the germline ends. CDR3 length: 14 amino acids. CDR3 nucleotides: TGCAGTGCCAGTGGGGGGTTGAACACCGGGGAGCTGTTTTTT. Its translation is CSASGGLNTGELFF.

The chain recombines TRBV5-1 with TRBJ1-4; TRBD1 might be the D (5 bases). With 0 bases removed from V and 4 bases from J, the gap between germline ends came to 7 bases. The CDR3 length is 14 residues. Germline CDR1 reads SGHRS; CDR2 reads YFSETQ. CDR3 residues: CASSLDRFNEKLFF. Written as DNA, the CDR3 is TGCGCCAGCAGCTTGGACAGGTTTAATGAAAAACTGTTTTTT. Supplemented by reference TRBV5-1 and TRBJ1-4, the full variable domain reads KAGVTQTPRYLIKTRGQQVTLSCSPISGHRSVSWYQQTPGQGLQFLFEYFSETQRNKGNFPGRFSGRQFSNSRSEMNVSTLELGDSALYLCASSLDRFNEKLFFGSGTQLSVL.

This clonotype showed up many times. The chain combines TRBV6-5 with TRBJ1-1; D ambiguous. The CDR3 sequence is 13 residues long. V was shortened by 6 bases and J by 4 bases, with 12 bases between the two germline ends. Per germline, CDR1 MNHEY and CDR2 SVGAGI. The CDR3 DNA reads TGTGCCAGCAGGGGCCGCTTCCCCACTGAAGCTTTCTTT. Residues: CASRGRFPTEAFF.

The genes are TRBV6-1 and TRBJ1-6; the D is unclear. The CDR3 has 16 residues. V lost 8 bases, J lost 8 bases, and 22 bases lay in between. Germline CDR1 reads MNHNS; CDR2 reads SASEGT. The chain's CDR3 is CASGFFVSLADSPLHF. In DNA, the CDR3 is TGTGCCAGCGGGTTTTTCGTCAGCCTGGCGGATTCACCCCTCCACTTT.

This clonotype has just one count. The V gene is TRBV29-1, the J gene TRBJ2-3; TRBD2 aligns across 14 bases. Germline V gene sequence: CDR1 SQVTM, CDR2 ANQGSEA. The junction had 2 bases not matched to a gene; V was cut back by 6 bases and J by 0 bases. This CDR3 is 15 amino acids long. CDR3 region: CSVGLAGDSTDTQYF. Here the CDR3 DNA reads TGCAGCGTGGGACTAGCGGGAGATAGCACAGATACGCAGTATTTT.

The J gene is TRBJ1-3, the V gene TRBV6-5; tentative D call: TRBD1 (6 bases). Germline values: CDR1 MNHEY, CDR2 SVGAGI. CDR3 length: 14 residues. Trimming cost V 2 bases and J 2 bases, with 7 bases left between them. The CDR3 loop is CASSYRGPGNTIYF. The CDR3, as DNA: TGTGCCAGCAGTTACCGGGGGCCTGGAAACACCATATATTTT.

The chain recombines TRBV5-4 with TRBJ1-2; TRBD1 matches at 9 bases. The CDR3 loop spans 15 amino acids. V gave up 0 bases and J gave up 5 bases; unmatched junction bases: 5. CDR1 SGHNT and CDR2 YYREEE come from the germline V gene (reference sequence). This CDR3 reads CASSLGGQGPYGYTF. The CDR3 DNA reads TGTGCCAGCAGCTTGGGGGGACAGGGACCATATGGCTACACCTTC.

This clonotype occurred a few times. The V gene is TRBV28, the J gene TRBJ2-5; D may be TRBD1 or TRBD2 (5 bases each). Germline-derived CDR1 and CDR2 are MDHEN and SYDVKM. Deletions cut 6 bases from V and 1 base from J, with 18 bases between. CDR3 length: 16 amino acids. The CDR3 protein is CASRGPRRGAQETQYF. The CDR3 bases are TGTGCCAGCAGGGGCCCGAGAAGGGGAGCCCAAGAGACCCAGTACTTC.

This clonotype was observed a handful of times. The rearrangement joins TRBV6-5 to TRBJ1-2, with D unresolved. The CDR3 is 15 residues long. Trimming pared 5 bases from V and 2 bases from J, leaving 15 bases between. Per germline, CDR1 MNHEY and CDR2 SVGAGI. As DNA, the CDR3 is TGTGCCAGCAGTGCACGGACCGGGTCCAACTATGGCTACACCTTC. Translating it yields CASSARTGSNYGYTF.